A single sample is the source of the 23 T cell receptor beta chains below, sequenced in a study of lymphopenia after photon versus proton radiotherapy. Profiling relied on immunoSEQ multiplex PCR, and the TCRdb table lists in-frame clones only, not all of them. The repertoire holds tens of thousands of clones, about 86% seen once, with around 47% in the top ten. The sequencing here drew on peripheral blood, taken from a patient treated with proton-based radiotherapy. The origin of the receptors is a woman aged 60-70 years with cholangiocarcinoma. Some clones in this sample may be carry-over from other donors' samples.

J is TRBJ1-3 and V is TRBV10-1; the D is unclear. From germline, CDR1 is WNHNN and CDR2 SYGVQD (reference sequence). Deletions cut 6 bases from V and 0 bases from J, with 9 bases between. This CDR3 has 14 residues. CDR3 amino acids: CASSPTSSGNTIYF. The CDR3 DNA reads TGCGCCAGCAGCCCCACAAGCTCTGGAAACACCATATATTTT.

The chain employs TRBV9 and TRBJ2-5, with TRBD2 matching over 11 bases. Germline V CDR1 and CDR2: SGDLS, YYNGEE. Losses at the gene ends were 3 bases for V and 5 bases for J; bases not matched to a gene: 15. The CDR3 is made up of 18 amino acids. CDR3 in DNA: TGTGCCAGCAGCGCCGCCTCAGCTAGCGGGGGGCAACGGGAGACCCAGTACTTC. Protein: CASSAASASGGQRETQYF.

The CDR3 region is CASSPGERPSYEQYF. DNA of the CDR3: TGTGCCAGTAGTCCCGGGGAGAGGCCCTCCTACGAGCAGTACTTC. The gene calls are TRBV19 and TRBJ2-7; a possible D gene is TRBD2 (5 bases). The length of the CDR3 is 15 residues. CDR1 and CDR2 from the germline V gene are LNHDA and SQIVND (reference sequence). The ends were cut back, 5 bases at V and 0 bases at J, with 14 bases in the middle.

V is TRBV18 and J is TRBJ1-1, with 7 bases fitting TRBD1. Per germline, CDR1 KGHSH and CDR2 LQKENI. The V and J ends lost 3 bases and 2 bases, in that order; junction bases with no gene match: 3. This CDR3 is 14 amino acids long. The CDR3: CASSPRDSNTEAFF. The CDR3 DNA reads as TGTGCCAGCTCACCCCGGGACAGCAACACTGAAGCTTTCTTT.

The sample holds one count of this clone. The chain is built from TRBV5-1 and TRBJ2-5; a possible D gene is TRBD1 (6 bases). CDR1 and CDR2 (germline): SGHRS, YFSETQ. V dropped 1 base and J dropped 1 base, with 17 bases sitting between them. The CDR3 spans 17 residues. CDR3 DNA sequence: TGCGCCAGCAGCTTGCAGCCCGCAGGGGACGGCCAAGAGACCCAGTACTTC. Its protein is CASSLQPAGDGQETQYF.

The chain joins TRBV5-1 to TRBJ1-1; D call uncertain. The V end was cut by 1 base, the J end by 1 base, with 14 bases between. CDR3 length: 16 residues. Looked up from germline, CDR1 is SGHRS and CDR2 is YFSETQ. CDR3 sequence: CASSLLSGGWNTEAFF. CDR3 coding DNA: TGCGCCAGCAGCTTGTTGTCAGGAGGATGGAACACTGAAGCTTTCTTT.

The chain combines TRBV4-1 with TRBJ2-5, with a tentative D call TRBD2 (6 bases). Germline V gene lookup returns CDR1 MGHRA and CDR2 YSYEKL. CDR3 size: 14 residues. Trimming took 1 base from V and 4 from J, leaving 10 bases between them. The CDR3 sequence is CASSQVGGRETQYF. CDR3 in DNA: TGCGCCAGCAGCCAAGTGGGGGGTAGAGAGACCCAGTACTTC.

The chain joins TRBV5-1 to TRBJ1-5, with D possibly TRBD1 on 6 matching bases. Deletions cut 1 base from V and 6 bases from J, with 14 bases between. Germline V gene sequence: CDR1 SGHRS, CDR2 YFSETQ. The CDR3 sequence is 15 residues long. CDR3 DNA: TGCGCCAGCAGCTTGTATACAGGGTCTGGTCAGCCCCAGCATTTT. It codes for CASSLYTGSGQPQHF.

This chain joins TRBV7-9 and TRBJ1-1; D uncertain. Germline CDR1 and CDR2: SEHNR and FQNEAQ (reference sequence). V was clipped by 4 bases and J by 1 base, with 10 bases between them. This CDR3 has 14 amino acids. This chain's CDR3 is CASSSIGRNTEAFF. The DNA for the CDR3 is TGTGCCAGCAGCTCCATCGGTAGGAACACTGAAGCTTTCTTT.

V and J are TRBV4-2 and TRBJ1-6, with TRBD1 as a possible D gene (6 bases). Germline V gene sequence: CDR1 LGHNA, CDR2 YNFKEQ. V lost 1 base and J lost 11, with 6 bases in between. This CDR3 spans 12 amino acids. In nucleotides, the CDR3 is TGTGCCAGCAGCCAAGCAGGGGCACCCCTCCACTTT. This translates into CASSQAGAPLHF.

The J gene is TRBJ2-3, the V gene TRBV5-1; 8 bases align to TRBD1. Looked up from germline, CDR1 is SGHRS and CDR2 is YFSETQ. This CDR3 has 14 amino acids. J lost 3 bases, V lost 5 bases, and 5 bases had no gene match. CDR3 region: CASRRGQATDTQYF. The CDR3 DNA follows: TGCGCCAGCAGGCGGGGACAGGCGACAGATACGCAGTATTTT.

V usage is TRBV11-3 and J usage is TRBJ2-1; TRBD2 might be the D (6 bases). V lost 0 bases to trimming and J lost 3 bases, with 9 bases between them. Germline V gene lookup returns CDR1 SGHNT and CDR2 YENEEA. The CDR3 runs 15 residues. This CDR3 reads CASSLDGGIYNEQFF. The CDR3 nucleotides read TGTGCCAGCAGCTTAGACGGGGGAATCTACAATGAGCAGTTCTTC.

This sequence joins TRBV7-3 and TRBJ1-1; D perhaps matches TRBD1 (5 bases). The V and J ends lost 6 bases and 1 base respectively, with 9 bases between them. There are 13 residues in the CDR3. CDR1 SGHTA and CDR2 FQGTGA come from the germline V gene. CDR3 bases: TGTGCCAGCAGGAGAGGGGCGAACACTGAAGCTTTCTTT. The encoded protein is CASRRGANTEAFF.

This chain joins TRBV6-5 and TRBJ1-5; no firm D call. V was trimmed by 4 bases and J by 3 bases, leaving 10 bases between them. CDR1 MNHEY and CDR2 SVGAGI come from the germline V gene. The CDR3 is made up of 14 amino acids. The CDR3 DNA sequence: TGTGCCAGCAGTTTCGGACGGCACAATCAGCCCCAGCATTTT. Its translation: CASSFGRHNQPQHF.

V gene TRBV7-3 combines with J gene TRBJ1-3, with D hard to call. Germline V gene sequence: CDR1 SGHTA, CDR2 FQGTGA. Deletions cut 11 bases from V and 1 base from J, with 15 bases between. This CDR3 comprises 14 residues. CDR3 in amino acids: CAAAAGLSGNTIYF. CDR3 nucleotide sequence: TGTGCCGCCGCAGCGGGTTTGTCTGGAAACACCATATATTTT.

This clone was seen once. The gene calls are TRBV2 and TRBJ1-4; D uncertain. The CDR3 is 14 amino acids. Trimming shortened V by 6 bases and J by 2 bases, and 10 bases separated the two germline ends. Looked up from germline, CDR1 is SNHLY and CDR2 is FYNNEI. CDR3 protein: CASRARSTNEKLFF. The CDR3 DNA reads as TGTGCCAGCAGGGCGAGAAGCACTAATGAAAAACTGTTTTTT.

This rearrangement joins TRBV7-9 to TRBJ2-2; 15 bases are a match to TRBD2. V lost 5 bases, J lost 5 bases, and 6 bases stayed unmatched. The CDR3 sequence is 17 residues long. Germline V gene lookup returns CDR1 SEHNR and CDR2 FQNEAQ (reference sequence). The DNA of the CDR3 is TGTGCCAGCAGCCTCGGACTAGCGGGGGGGCCGACCGGGGAGCTGTTTTTT. It encodes CASSLGLAGGPTGELFF.

The CDR3 nucleotides read TGTGCCAGCAGCTTAGGGCTAGCGGGGGCACAAGAGACCCAGTACTTC. Its translation is CASSLGLAGAQETQYF. The V and J genes are TRBV7-3 and TRBJ2-5, with 10 bases identical to TRBD2. The CDR3 loop spans 16 amino acids. V trimming: 2 bases; J trimming: 2 bases; junction bases outside the gene matches: 5. Looked up from germline, CDR1 is SGHTA and CDR2 is FQGTGA.

This chain connects TRBV13 to TRBJ2-7; TRBD1 matches 7 bases. This CDR3 contains 15 residues. Germline V gives CDR1 PRHDT, CDR2 FYEKMQ (reference sequence). V trimming: 0 bases; J trimming: 3 bases; junction bases outside the gene matches: 5. As DNA, the CDR3 is TGTGCCAGCAGCTTAGGCTTTGACAGGGTCTACGAGCAGTACTTC. Encoded protein: CASSLGFDRVYEQYF.

The chain employs TRBV5-4 and TRBJ2-3, with a tentative D call TRBD1 (5 bases). The CDR3 totals 16 residues. The germline CDR1 and CDR2 sequences are SGHNT and YYREEE (reference sequence). Trimming took 0 bases from V and 0 from J, leaving 11 bases between them. CDR3: CASSLVKGRSTDTQYF. As DNA, the CDR3 is TGTGCCAGCAGCTTGGTTAAGGGGCGCAGCACAGATACGCAGTATTTT.

With respect to this clone: A junction boundary mismatches the germline segment, possibly from a read error. The chain combines TRBV7-7 with TRBJ2-2; D remains ambiguous. Germline values: CDR1 SSHAT, CDR2 FNYEAQ (reference sequence). The CDR3 sequence is 13 residues long. The CDR3 region has the DNA TGTGCTAGCAGCGCGGTGGGCACCGGGGAGCTGTTTTTT. This encodes CASSAVGTGELFF.

This chain links TRBV10-2 with TRBJ1-1; D is possibly TRBD1 (5 bases). The germline V and J ends were trimmed by 3 bases and 2 bases, with 10 bases remaining between them. Germline V gene lookup returns CDR1 WSHSY and CDR2 SAAADI. The CDR3 consists of 14 residues. CDR3 amino acids: CASSEKQANTEAFF. As DNA, the CDR3 is TGCGCCAGCAGTGAAAAACAGGCAAACACTGAAGCTTTCTTT.

The V gene is TRBV27, the J gene TRBJ1-6, with D perhaps matching TRBD1 (6 bases). Germline CDR1 reads MNHEY; CDR2 reads SMNVEV (reference sequence). This CDR3 is 13 amino acids long. V was pared by 4 bases and J by 11 bases, with 12 bases between. DNA of the CDR3: TGTGCCAGCAGTTCGCAGGGGTTGCCACCCCTCCACTTT. Translating gives CASSSQGLPPLHF.